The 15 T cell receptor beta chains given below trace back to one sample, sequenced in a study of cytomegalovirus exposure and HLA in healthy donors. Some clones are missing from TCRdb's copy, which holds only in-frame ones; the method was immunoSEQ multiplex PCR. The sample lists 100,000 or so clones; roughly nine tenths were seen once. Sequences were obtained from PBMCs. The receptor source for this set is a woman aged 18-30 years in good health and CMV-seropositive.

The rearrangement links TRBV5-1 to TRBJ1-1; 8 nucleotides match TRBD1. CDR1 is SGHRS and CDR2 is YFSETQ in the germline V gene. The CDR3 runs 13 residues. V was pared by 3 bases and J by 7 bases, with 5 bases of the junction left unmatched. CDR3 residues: CASSSGQGFEAFF. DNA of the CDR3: TGCGCCAGCAGCTCTGGACAGGGCTTTGAAGCTTTCTTT.

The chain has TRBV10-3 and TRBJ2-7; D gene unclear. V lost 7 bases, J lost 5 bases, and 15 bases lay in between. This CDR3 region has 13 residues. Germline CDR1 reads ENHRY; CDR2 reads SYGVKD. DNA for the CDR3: TGTGCCATCACGGCGAACACAGCCGACGAGCAGTACTTC. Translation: CAITANTADEQYF.

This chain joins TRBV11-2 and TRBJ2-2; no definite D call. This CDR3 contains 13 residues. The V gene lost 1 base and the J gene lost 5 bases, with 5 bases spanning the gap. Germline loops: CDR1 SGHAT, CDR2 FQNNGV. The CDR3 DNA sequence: TGTGCCAGCAGCTTAGCCCTAACCGGGGAGCTGTTTTTT. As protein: CASSLALTGELFF. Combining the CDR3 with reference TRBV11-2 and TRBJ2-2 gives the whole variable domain EAGVAQSPRYKIIEKRQSVAFWCNPISGHATLYWYQQILGQGPKLLIQFQNNGVVDDSQLPKDRFSAERLKGVDSTLKIQPAKLEDSAVYLCASSLALTGELFFGEGSRLTVL.

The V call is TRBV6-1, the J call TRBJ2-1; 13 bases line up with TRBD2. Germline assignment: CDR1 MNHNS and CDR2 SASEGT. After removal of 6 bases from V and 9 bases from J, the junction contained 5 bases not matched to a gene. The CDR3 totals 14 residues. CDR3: CASSWTSGRSEQFF. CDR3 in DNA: TGTGCCAGCAGCTGGACTAGCGGGAGAAGTGAGCAGTTCTTC.

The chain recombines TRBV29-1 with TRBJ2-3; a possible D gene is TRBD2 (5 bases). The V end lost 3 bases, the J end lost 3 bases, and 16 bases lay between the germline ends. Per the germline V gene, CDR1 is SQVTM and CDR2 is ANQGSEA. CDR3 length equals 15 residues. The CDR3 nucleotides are TGCAGCGTTGAGGGTAGGACTTCTCGAACAGATACGCAGTATTTT. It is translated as CSVEGRTSRTDTQYF.

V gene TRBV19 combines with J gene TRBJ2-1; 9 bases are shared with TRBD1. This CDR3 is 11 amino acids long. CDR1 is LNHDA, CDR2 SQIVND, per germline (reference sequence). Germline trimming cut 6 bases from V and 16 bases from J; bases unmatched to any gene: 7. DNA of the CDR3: TGTGCCAGTAGCCTAGGGACAGGGTACTTCTTC. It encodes CASSLGTGYFF.

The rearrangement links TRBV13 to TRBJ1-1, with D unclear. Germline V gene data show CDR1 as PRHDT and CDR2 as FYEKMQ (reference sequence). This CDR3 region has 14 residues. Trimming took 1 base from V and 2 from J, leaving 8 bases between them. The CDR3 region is CASSLDMYNTEAFF. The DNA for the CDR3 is TGTGCCAGCAGCTTAGACATGTACAACACTGAAGCTTTCTTT.

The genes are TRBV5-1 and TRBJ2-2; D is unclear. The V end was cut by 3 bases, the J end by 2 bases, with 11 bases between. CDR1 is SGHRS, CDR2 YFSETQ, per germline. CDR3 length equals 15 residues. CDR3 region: CASSSSGSNTGELFF. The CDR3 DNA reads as TGCGCCAGCAGCTCCTCCGGGTCAAACACCGGGGAGCTGTTTTTT.

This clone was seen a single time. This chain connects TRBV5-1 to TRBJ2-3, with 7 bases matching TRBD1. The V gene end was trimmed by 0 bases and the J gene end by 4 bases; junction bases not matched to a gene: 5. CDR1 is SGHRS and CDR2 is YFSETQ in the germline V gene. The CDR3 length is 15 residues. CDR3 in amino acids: CASSLGGGAPDTQYF. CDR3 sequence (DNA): TGCGCCAGCAGCTTGGGAGGGGGCGCCCCAGATACGCAGTATTTT.

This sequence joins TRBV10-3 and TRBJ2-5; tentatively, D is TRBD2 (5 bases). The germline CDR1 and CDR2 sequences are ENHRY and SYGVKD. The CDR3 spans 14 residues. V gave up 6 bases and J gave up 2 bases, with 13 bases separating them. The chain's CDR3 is CAIRKGAAQETQYF. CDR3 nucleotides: TGTGCCATCAGGAAGGGAGCGGCGCAAGAGACCCAGTACTTC.

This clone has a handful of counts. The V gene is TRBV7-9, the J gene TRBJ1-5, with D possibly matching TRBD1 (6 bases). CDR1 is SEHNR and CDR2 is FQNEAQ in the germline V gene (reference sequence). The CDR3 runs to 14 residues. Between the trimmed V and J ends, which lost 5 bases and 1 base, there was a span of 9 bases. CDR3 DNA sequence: TGTGCCAGCAGCATCGGACAGAGCAATCAGCCCCAGCATTTT. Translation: CASSIGQSNQPQHF. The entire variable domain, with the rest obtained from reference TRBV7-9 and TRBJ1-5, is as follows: DTGVSQNPRHKITKRGQNVTFRCDPISEHNRLYWYRQTLGQGPEFLTYFQNEAQLEKSRLLSDRFSAERPKGSFSTLEIQRTEQGDSAMYLCASSIGQSNQPQHFGDGTRLSIL.

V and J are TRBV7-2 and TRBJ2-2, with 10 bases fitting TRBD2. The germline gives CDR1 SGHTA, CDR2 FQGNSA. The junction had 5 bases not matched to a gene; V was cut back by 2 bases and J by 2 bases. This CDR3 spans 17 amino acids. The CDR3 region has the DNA TGTGCCAGCAGCTTATTCCTAGCGGGAGCCAACACCGGGGAGCTGTTTTTT. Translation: CASSLFLAGANTGELFF.

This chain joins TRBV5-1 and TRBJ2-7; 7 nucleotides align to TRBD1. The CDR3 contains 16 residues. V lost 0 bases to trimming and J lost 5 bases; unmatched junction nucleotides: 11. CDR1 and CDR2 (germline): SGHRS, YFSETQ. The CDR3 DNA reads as TGCGCCAGCAGCTTGGCTGGTCCAGGGGGTCTCAACGAGCAGTACTTC. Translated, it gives CASSLAGPGGLNEQYF.

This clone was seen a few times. CDR3 bases: TGTGCCACCAGCAGAGACCAGGGGACACCCCTCCACTTT. This translates into CATSRDQGTPLHF. The genes are TRBV15 and TRBJ1-6, with D possibly being TRBD1 (6 bases). CDR1 is LNHNV, CDR2 YYDKDF, per germline (reference sequence). The germline V and J ends were trimmed by 0 bases and 11 bases, with 8 bases remaining between them. The CDR3 length is 13 residues.

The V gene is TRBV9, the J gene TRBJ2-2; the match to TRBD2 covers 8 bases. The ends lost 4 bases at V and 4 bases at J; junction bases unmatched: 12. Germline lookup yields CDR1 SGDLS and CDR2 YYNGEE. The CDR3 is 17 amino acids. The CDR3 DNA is TGTGCCAGCAGCCCCCCTTCGAGCGGGAGCGGCACCGGGGAGCTGTTTTTT. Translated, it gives CASSPPSSGSGTGELFF.